Listed below are T cell receptor beta chains from one sample, sequenced in a study of CXCR3-negative and CXCR3-positive naive CD8 T cells. Reprocessing the 5' RACE reads, TCRdb reports a single entry for every CDR3 protein and omits DNA. This repertoire includes about 150,000 distinct CDR3 sequences. Sequenced material: naive CXCR3+ CD8+ T cells from blood. The receptor source for this set is a human donor in good health. Some clones in this sample may be carry-over from other donors' samples. CDR3s include the opening cysteine and the closing phenylalanine or tryptophan.

cdr3_length j_call v_call cdr3_aa
11 TRBJ2-3 TRBV3-1 CASSTGDTQYF
16 TRBJ2-3 TRBV2 CASSVTPETGTDTQYF
16 TRBJ2-5 TRBV28 CASRPSPRLLEETQYF
13 TRBJ1-1 TRBV29-1 CSVVGGANTEAFF
14 TRBJ2-7 TRBV19 CASSSEGQNYEQYF
16 TRBJ2-1 TRBV7-9 CASSWAGSPDDYEQFF
11 TRBJ2-1 TRBV29-1 CSVGWANEQFF
14 TRBJ2-1 TRBV5-6 CASSLGLVINEQFF
15 TRBJ2-1 TRBV20-1 CSAREKGTISNEQFF
14 TRBJ1-2 TRBV14 CASSQESANYGYTF
15 TRBJ2-2 TRBV11-2 CASSLVRDKAGELFF
16 TRBJ2-5 TRBV7-9 CASSRPGKAPQETQYF
15 TRBJ2-7 TRBV5-5 CASSLWWEGPGEQYF
18 TRBJ2-1 TRBV12-3/TRBV12-4 CASSLRRSVLAGLNEQFF
17 TRBJ2-7 TRBV20-1 CSARVVQAGTVPFEQYF
11 TRBJ2-7 TRBV7-9 CASTQGYEQYF
13 TRBJ2-7 TRBV12-3/TRBV12-4 CASSPLRSSEQYF
11 TRBJ2-4 TRBV29-1 CNVEGEGQPYF
15 TRBJ2-3 TRBV29-1 CSVEEDSPHPDTQYF
16 TRBJ2-7 TRBV19 CASSNRQGPLPYEQYF
12 TRBJ1-2 TRBV19 CASSIINYGYTF
12 TRBJ2-7 TRBV29-1 CSVAGDSYEQYF
18 TRBJ2-2 TRBV5-1 CASSLTRTGHGRTGELFF
16 TRBJ2-7 TRBV2 CASSGVASSPWREQYF
12 TRBJ2-7 TRBV29-1 CSVTGQGGEQYF
13 TRBJ1-2 TRBV2 CASSEGGTYGYTF
13 TRBJ1-1 TRBV6-2/TRBV6-3 CASSYSRTGGAFF
12 TRBJ1-2 TRBV29-1 CSVPGIGYGYTF